A selection of T cell receptor beta chains follows, all from one sample in a study of OX40 agonist ivuxolimab in advanced cancers. Some clones are missing from TCRdb's copy, which holds only in-frame ones; the method was immunoSEQ multiplex PCR. The sample records approximately 65,000 clones, more than 75% being singletons. Here the sequenced sample was CD4+ or CD8+ T cells sorted from blood, taken in a trial of the OX40 agonist ivuxolimab. Receptors were obtained from an adult with an advanced solid tumor such as melanoma, head and neck, liver or kidney cancer. Both conserved end residues are trimmed from each CDR3. Clone size is stated in some rows and not others, as once, few, many or a class when expanded.

clone size: .
V gene: TRBV27
CDR3 protein: ASSLVGGGQPQH

clone size: .
V gene: TRBV6-4
CDR3 protein: ASSDSDPNLAGGSAEQF

clone size: .
V gene: TRBV4-2
CDR3 protein: ASSQGQVPSYGYT

clone size: .
V gene: TRBV18
CDR3 protein: ASSPEVGGYEQY

clone size: .
V gene: TRBV7-8
CDR3 protein: ASSLRQVDQPQH

clone size: few
V gene: TRBV25-1
CDR3 protein: ASSDRGRRGYT

clone size: .
V gene: TRBV29-1
CDR3 protein: SGRGGGYTGELF

clone size: .
V gene: TRBV18
CDR3 protein: ASRLTVTGELF

clone size: .
V gene: TRBV7-2
CDR3 protein: ASSPRLQGAGGSGNTIY

clone size: .
V gene: TRBV28
CDR3 protein: ASSLTGGNEKLF

clone size: .
V gene: TRBV7-2
CDR3 protein: ASSLGRSKNGELF

clone size: .
V gene: TRBV4-2
CDR3 protein: ASSQDIRTASTDTQY

clone size: .
V gene: TRBV5-4
CDR3 protein: ASSTEGGRTEAF

clone size: .
V gene: TRBV11-2
CDR3 protein: ASSPQVEGQQY

clone size: .
V gene: TRBV7-9
CDR3 protein: ASSLPSGGTYEQY

clone size: .
V gene: TRBV5-6
CDR3 protein: ASSGLDRGFSGYT

clone size: .
V gene: TRBV7-9
CDR3 protein: ASSFQGNTEAF

clone size: .
V gene: TRBV5-4
CDR3 protein: ASSPHPDYILGYT

clone size: .
V gene: TRBV5-4
CDR3 protein: ASSDRMTSGANVLT

clone size: .
V gene: TRBV2
CDR3 protein: ASTHTDTQY